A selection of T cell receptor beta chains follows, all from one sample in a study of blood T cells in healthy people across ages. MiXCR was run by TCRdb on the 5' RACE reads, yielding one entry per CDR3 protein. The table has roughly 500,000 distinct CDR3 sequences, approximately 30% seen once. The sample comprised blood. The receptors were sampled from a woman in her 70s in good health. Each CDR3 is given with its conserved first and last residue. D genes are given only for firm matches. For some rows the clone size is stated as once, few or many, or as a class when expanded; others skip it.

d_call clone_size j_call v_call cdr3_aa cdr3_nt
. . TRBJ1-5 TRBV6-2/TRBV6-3 CASSSGYQPQHF TGTGCCAGCAGTTCTGGGTATCAGCCCCAGCATTTT
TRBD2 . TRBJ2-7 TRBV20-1 CSAIAGGPAEQYF TGCAGTGCTATAGCGGGAGGGCCTGCCGAGCAGTACTTC
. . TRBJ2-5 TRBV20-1 CSASGEETQYF TGCAGTGCTAGCGGGGAGGAGACCCAGTACTTC
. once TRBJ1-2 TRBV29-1 CSVENIYGYTF TGCAGCGTTGAGAACATCTATGGCTACACCTTC
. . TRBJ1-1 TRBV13 CASSSPRGNTEAFF TGTGCCAGCAGCTCCCCGAGGGGGAACACTGAAGCTTTCTTT
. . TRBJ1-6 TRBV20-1 CSARDLASSGNSPLHF TGCAGTGCTAGAGATCTTGCCTCGTCCGGGAATTCACCCCTCCACTTT
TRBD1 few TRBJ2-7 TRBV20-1 CSARDHGQGPEQYF TGCAGTGCTAGAGACCACGGACAGGGCCCCGAGCAGTACTTC
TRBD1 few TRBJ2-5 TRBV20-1 CSARETGESQVTQYF TGCAGTGCTAGAGAGACAGGGGAGAGCCAAGTGACCCAGTACTTC
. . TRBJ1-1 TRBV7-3 CASSLDLGGGAFF TGTGCCAGCAGCCTCGACCTGGGAGGGGGAGCTTTCTTT
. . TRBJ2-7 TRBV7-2 CASSLRLKYYEQYF TGTGCCAGCAGCCTCCGGCTGAAGTACTACGAGCAGTACTTC
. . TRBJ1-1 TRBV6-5 CASSYSAGRNTEAFF TGTGCCAGCAGTTACTCGGCAGGGAGGAACACTGAAGCTTTCTTT
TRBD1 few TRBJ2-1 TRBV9 CASSRVGRQGPYNEQFF TGTGCCAGCAGCAGAGTCGGGAGACAGGGGCCCTACAATGAGCAGTTCTTC
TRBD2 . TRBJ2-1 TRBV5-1 CASSPSGGGMGNEQFF TGCGCCAGCAGTCCGAGCGGGGGGGGAATGGGCAATGAGCAGTTCTTC
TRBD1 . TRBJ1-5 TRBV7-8 CASSPGQGGYSNQPQHF TGTGCCAGCAGCCCGGGACAGGGGGGCTATAGCAATCAGCCCCAGCATTTT
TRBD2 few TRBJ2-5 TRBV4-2 CASSQDVAGGAETQYF TGTGCCAGCAGCCAAGACGTAGCGGGGGGGGCGGAGACCCAGTACTTC
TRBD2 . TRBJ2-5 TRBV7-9 CASSRITSGGRESETQYF TGTGCCAGCAGCCGCATAACGTCGGGGGGGCGAGAATCAGAGACCCAGTACTTC
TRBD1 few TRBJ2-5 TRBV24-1 CATSDNGQGRETQYF TGTGCCACCAGTGACAACGGACAGGGGCGAGAGACCCAGTACTTC
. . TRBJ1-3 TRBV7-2 CASSLAPYRESGNTIYF TGTGCCAGCAGCTTAGCCCCTTACAGGGAGTCTGGAAACACCATATATTTT
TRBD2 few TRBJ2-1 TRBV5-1 CASSLFGTSSDEQFF TGCGCCAGCAGCTTGTTCGGGACTAGTTCGGATGAGCAGTTCTTC
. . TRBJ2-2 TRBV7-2 CASSLEAFNTGELFF TGTGCCAGCAGCTTAGAAGCGTTTAACACCGGGGAGCTGTTTTTT
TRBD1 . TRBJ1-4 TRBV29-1 CSAIGTGTNEKLFF TGCAGCGCTATTGGGACAGGGACTAATGAAAAACTGTTTTTT
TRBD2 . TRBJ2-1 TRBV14 CASSLLAGGQDNEQFF TGTGCCAGCAGCCTGCTAGCGGGAGGGCAGGACAATGAGCAGTTCTTC
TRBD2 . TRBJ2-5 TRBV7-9 CASLAGDGGTQYF TGTGCCAGTCTAGCGGGAGACGGTGGGACCCAGTACTTC
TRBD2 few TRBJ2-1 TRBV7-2 CASSGGTSGGGNEQFF TGTGCCAGCAGCGGGGGGACTAGCGGGGGTGGCAATGAGCAGTTCTTC
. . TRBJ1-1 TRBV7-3 CASSPGTTTEAFF TGTGCCAGCAGCCCGGGGACAACCACTGAAGCTTTCTTT
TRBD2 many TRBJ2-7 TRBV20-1 CSARSGGAPYEQYF TGCAGTGCTAGAAGCGGGGGGGCCCCCTACGAGCAGTACTTC
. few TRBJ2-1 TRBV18 CASSPSRNEQFF TGTGCCAGCTCACCCAGCCGGAATGAGCAGTTCTTC
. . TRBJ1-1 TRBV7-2 CASSLVFQGRGAFF TGTGCCAGCAGCTTAGTTTTTCAGGGCCGGGGGGCTTTCTTT
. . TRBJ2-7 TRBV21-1 CASSKALFGLGGREQYF TGTGCCAGCAGCAAAGCGCTGTTCGGACTCGGAGGGCGCGAGCAGTACTTC
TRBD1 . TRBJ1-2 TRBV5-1 CASSSGQEYYGYTF TGCGCCAGCAGCTCGGGACAGGAGTACTATGGCTACACCTTC
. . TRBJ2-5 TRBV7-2 CASSFLSTQTQYF TGTGCCAGCAGCTTCCTGTCCACCCAGACCCAGTACTTC
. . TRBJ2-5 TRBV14 CASSQFRGGNQETQYF TGTGCCAGCAGCCAATTTCGCGGGGGCAACCAAGAGACCCAGTACTTC
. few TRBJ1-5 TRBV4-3 CASSQDGRGGDQPQHF TGCGCCAGCAGCCAAGATGGGAGGGGGGGAGATCAGCCCCAGCATTTT
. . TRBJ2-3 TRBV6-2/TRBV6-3 CASSYSGGSDTQYF TGTGCCAGCAGTTACTCGGGAGGTTCAGATACGCAGTATTTT
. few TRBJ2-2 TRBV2 CASLGRGGHTGELFF TGTGCCAGCCTTGGAAGGGGGGGCCACACCGGGGAGCTGTTTTTT
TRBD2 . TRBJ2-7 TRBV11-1 CASSLGGLAHEQYF TGTGCCAGCAGCTTAGGCGGACTAGCCCACGAGCAGTACTTC
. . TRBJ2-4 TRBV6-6 CASSFTADIQYF TGTGCCAGCAGTTTTACGGCGGACATTCAGTACTTC
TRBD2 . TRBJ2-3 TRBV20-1 CSATFSGGPADTQYF TGCAGTGCTACCTTTAGCGGGGGGCCCGCAGATACGCAGTATTTT
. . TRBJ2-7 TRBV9 CASSVAGDTGPPYEQYF TGTGCCAGCAGCGTAGCGGGGGATACAGGGCCCCCCTACGAGCAGTACTTC
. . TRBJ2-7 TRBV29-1 CSVAPGQPYEQYF TGCAGCGTAGCTCCGGGACAACCCTACGAGCAGTACTTC
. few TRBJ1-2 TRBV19 CASSSGQLLNYGYTF TGTGCCAGTAGTAGTGGACAGCTCCTTAACTATGGCTACACCTTC
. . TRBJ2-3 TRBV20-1 CSASSDTQYF TGCAGTGCTAGTTCAGATACGCAGTATTTT
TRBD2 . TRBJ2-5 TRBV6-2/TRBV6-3 CASSPRAGHQETQYF TGTGCCAGCAGCCCACGAGCGGGACACCAAGAGACCCAGTACTTC
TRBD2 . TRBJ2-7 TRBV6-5 CASSYSPGTNSYEQYF TGTGCCAGCAGTTACTCCCCCGGGACTAACTCCTACGAGCAGTACTTC
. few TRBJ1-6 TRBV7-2 CASSRTSYSLHF TGTGCCAGCAGCCGTACCTCGTACTCCCTCCACTTT
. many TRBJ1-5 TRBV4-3 CASSQDLQRRNQPQHF TGCGCCAGCAGCCAAGATTTACAGCGGAGAAATCAGCCCCAGCATTTT
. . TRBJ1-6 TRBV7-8 CASSLLGGASPLHF TGTGCCAGCAGCTTATTGGGGGGGGCTTCACCCCTCCACTTT
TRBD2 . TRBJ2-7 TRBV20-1 CSARTLSGGADYEQYF TGCAGTGCTAGAACCCTAAGCGGGGGGGCCGATTACGAGCAGTACTTC
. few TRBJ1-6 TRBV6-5 CATRLQGNSPLHF TGTGCCACCCGCCTTCAGGGGAATTCACCCCTCCACTTT
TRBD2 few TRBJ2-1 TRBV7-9 CASSTQGGAGAHNEQFF TGTGCCAGCAGTACCCAAGGGGGAGCGGGGGCTCACAATGAGCAGTTCTTC
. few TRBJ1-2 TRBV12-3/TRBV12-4 CASSLGRNAGYTF TGTGCCAGCAGTTTAGGACGGAACGCTGGCTACACCTTC
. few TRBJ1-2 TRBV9 CASGASQFGYYGYTF TGTGCCAGCGGCGCGTCACAGTTCGGATACTATGGCTACACCTTC
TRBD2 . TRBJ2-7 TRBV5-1 CASPGTSGGYEQYF TGCGCCAGCCCCGGGACTAGCGGGGGCTACGAGCAGTACTTC
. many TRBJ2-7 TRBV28 CASSSPYEQYF TGTGCCAGCAGCTCCCCCTACGAGCAGTACTTC
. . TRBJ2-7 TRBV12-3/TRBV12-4 CASQPPLNREPHEQYF TGTGCCTCCCAGCCTCCGTTGAACAGGGAACCGCACGAGCAGTACTTC
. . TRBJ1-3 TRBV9 CASSARGTGNTIYF TGTGCCAGCAGCGCCCGGGGAACTGGAAACACCATATATTTT
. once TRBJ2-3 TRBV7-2 CASSLGSSRGGDTQYF TGTGCCAGCAGCTTAGGAAGTAGCCGGGGCGGAGATACGCAGTATTTT